These 11 T cell receptor beta chains share one sample of origin, sequenced in a study of cytomegalovirus exposure and HLA in healthy donors. It was with 60 Vbeta and 13 Jbeta primers that the PCR ran. Data came from immunoSEQ multiplex PCR; TCRdb stores just in-frame clones and leaves some out. This sample's table has about 130,000 clones. Input material: PBMCs. These receptors came from a woman aged 60-75 years in good health and CMV-seronegative.

The rearrangement links TRBV19 to TRBJ1-5; D is unclear. CDR1 and CDR2 (germline): LNHDA, SQIVND (reference sequence). V was shortened by 3 bases and J by 6 bases, with 15 bases between the two germline ends. The CDR3 extends over 15 amino acids. CDR3 sequence reads: CASSISGLAFQPQHF. The CDR3 DNA follows: TGTGCCAGTAGTATCTCTGGTTTGGCCTTTCAGCCCCAGCATTTT.

The chain joins TRBV11-2 to TRBJ1-1, with a possible D match to TRBD1 (6 bases). Germline V gene lookup returns CDR1 SGHAT and CDR2 FQNNGV. The CDR3 consists of 14 residues. The V gene lost 6 bases and the J gene lost 6 bases, with 17 bases spanning the gap. CDR3 in amino acids: CASSSPTGYSEAFF. The DNA of the CDR3 is TGTGCCAGCAGTTCACCAACAGGGTACTCTGAAGCTTTCTTT.

The chain is built from TRBV23-1 and TRBJ1-6, with D possibly being TRBD1 (6 bases). TRBV23-1 is placed among ORFs of uncertain function. This CDR3 region has 13 residues. The V end was cut by 9 bases, the J end by 7 bases, with 13 bases between. CDR3 amino acids: CARRGGKNSPLHF. In nucleotides, the CDR3 is TGCGCCAGGAGAGGGGGTAAGAATTCACCCCTCCACTTT.

This chain joins TRBV2 and TRBJ1-3; D remains ambiguous. This CDR3 has 17 residues. V shed 8 bases and J shed 2 bases, with 22 bases lying between them. The germline CDR1 and CDR2 sequences are SNHLY and FYNNEI. The CDR3 sequence: CASGLFTEGGPGNTIYF. The CDR3 DNA sequence: TGTGCCAGCGGGCTATTCACAGAGGGTGGGCCTGGAAACACCATATATTTT.

V gene TRBV5-1 combines with J gene TRBJ2-4, with TRBD1 identical over 7 bases. Trimming removed 2 bases from V and 3 bases from J; junction bases left unmatched: 5. Germline values: CDR1 SGHRS, CDR2 YFSETQ. The CDR3 extends over 15 amino acids. CDR3 loop: CASSLQGTNKNIQYF. DNA of the CDR3: TGCGCCAGCAGCTTACAGGGGACCAACAAAAACATTCAGTACTTC.

This chain links TRBV5-1 with TRBJ2-1; 8 bases fit TRBD2. Per the germline V gene, CDR1 is SGHRS and CDR2 is YFSETQ. V gave up 6 bases and J gave up 7 bases; unmatched junction bases: 12. The CDR3 loop spans 15 amino acids. CDR3 in amino acids: CASTSRPAGENEQFF. The CDR3 DNA sequence: TGCGCCAGCACATCCCGTCCAGCGGGAGAAAATGAGCAGTTCTTC.

CDR3 sequence (DNA): TGCGCCAGCAGCCTTTCACAGGGGGGTGGTTCACCCCTCCACTTT. Its protein product is CASSLSQGGGSPLHF. V and J are TRBV4-1 and TRBJ1-6; 8 bases align to TRBD1. The CDR3 is 15 residues long. Germline lookup yields CDR1 MGHRA and CDR2 YSYEKL. V lost 4 bases to trimming and J lost 9 bases; unmatched junction nucleotides: 8.

The rearrangement uses TRBV27 and TRBJ1-2; D not certain. The CDR3 sequence is 14 residues long. V lost 5 bases, J lost 5 bases, and 15 bases lay in between. The germline V gene has CDR1 MNHEY and CDR2 SMNVEV (reference sequence). In nucleotides, the CDR3 is TGTGCCAGCAGTCTCTCCACTGGGGAGTATGGCTACACCTTC. It encodes CASSLSTGEYGYTF.

V and J are TRBV2 and TRBJ2-3, with 9 bases matching TRBD1. After removal of 9 bases from V and 1 base from J, the junction contained 8 bases not matched to a gene. The CDR3 contains 15 residues. The germline V gene encodes CDR1 SNHLY and CDR2 FYNNEI. As DNA, the CDR3 is TGTGCCAGTAAGAACAGGGGGCTTGGCACAGATACGCAGTATTTT. It specifies CASKNRGLGTDTQYF.

This chain joins TRBV29-1 and TRBJ2-1, with D perhaps TRBD2 (6 bases). Trimming took off 7 bases at V and 4 bases at J, with 17 bases between the two ends. The CDR3 has 14 residues. Germline-derived CDR1 and CDR2 are SQVTM and ANQGSEA. CDR3 loop: CSASRGGAYNEQFF. In DNA form, the CDR3 reads TGCAGCGCAAGTCGCGGCGGGGCATACAATGAGCAGTTCTTC.

About this clone itself: At one end, the junction sequence differs from germline, possibly due to a read error. The rearrangement uses TRBV5-4 and TRBJ2-3, with D possibly being TRBD2 (6 bases). The CDR3 has 17 residues. Germline V CDR1 and CDR2: SGHNT, YYREEE (reference sequence). The CDR3 nucleotides are TGTACCAGCAGCTTGGGGATCGGGGGATCCCAGTCGGATACGCAGTATTTT. Amino acids: CTSSLGIGGSQSDTQYF.